This TCR beta chain is from a study of CD8+ T cells in alopecia areata. Extracted RNA was reverse transcribed, and the resulting cDNA served as sequencing template. Generated by immunoSEQ multiplex PCR, the TCRdb table keeps only in-frame clones and is missing some. The sample lists 90,000 to 120,000 clones, approximately 61% seen once, with 23% in the top ten. Trimming removed 2 bases at V and 1 base at J, with 9 bases between. The CDR3 contains 15 residues. CDR1 and CDR2 (germline): LNHDA, SQIVND (reference sequence). The gene calls are TRBV19 and TRBJ2-1; D remains unclear. The sequencing sample was made of NKG2D-low CD8+ T cells sorted from blood. The receptor was derived from a human donor with alopecia areata. The CDR3, as DNA: TGTGCCAGTAGTATATCCCCGCCTTCCTACAATGAGCAGTTCTTC. Residues: CASSISPPSYNEQFF.